This T cell receptor (beta chain) was observed in a study of post-analysis software for immune sequencing data. Study-level findings and limits: Compared with controls, patients had more of about 5 TRBV segments, including TRBV5-6, TRBV5-1 and TRBV20-1.

Presence of unique molecular identifiers characterized the TCR beta cDNA libraries. MiXCR, applied by TCRdb to the PCR reads, yields one record per CDR3 protein. The sample lists about 540,000 distinct CDR3 sequences, 34% occurring once. V was cut by 1 base and J by 7 bases, with 16 bases left in between. CDR3 length equals 14 residues. Germline-derived CDR1 and CDR2 are DFQATT and SNEGSKA (reference sequence). This clonotype showed up many times. Its specificity is unknown. The sequenced material came from blood. J is TRBJ2-5 and V is TRBV20-1, with D tentatively TRBD2 (6 bases). The source of this sequence is a girl aged 2 to 17 with multiple sclerosis. CDR3: CSARGWDSRGTQYF. In DNA form, the CDR3 reads TGCAGTGCTAGAGGGTGGGACTCCCGGGGGACCCAGTACTTC.